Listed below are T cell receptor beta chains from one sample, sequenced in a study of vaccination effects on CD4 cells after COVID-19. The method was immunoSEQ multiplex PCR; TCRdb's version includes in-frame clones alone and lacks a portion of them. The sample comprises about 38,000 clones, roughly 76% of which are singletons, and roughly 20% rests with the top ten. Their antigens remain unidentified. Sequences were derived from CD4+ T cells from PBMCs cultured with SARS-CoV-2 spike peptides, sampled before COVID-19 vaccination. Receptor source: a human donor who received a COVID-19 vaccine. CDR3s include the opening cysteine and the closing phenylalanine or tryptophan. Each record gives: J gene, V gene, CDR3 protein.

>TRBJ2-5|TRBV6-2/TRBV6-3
CASSRGTGAPTQYF
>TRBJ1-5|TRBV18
CASSTGQGVGFRQPQHF
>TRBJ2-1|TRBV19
CASSTGLAGSPFF
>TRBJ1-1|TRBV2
CASSVRDRGSEAFF
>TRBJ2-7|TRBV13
CASSLRTAYEQYF
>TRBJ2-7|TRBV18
CASSPDSYEQYF
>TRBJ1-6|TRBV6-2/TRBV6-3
CASSYRQGSRSPLHF
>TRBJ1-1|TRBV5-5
CASSLEGGAGTEAFF
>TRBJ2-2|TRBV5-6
CASSLDGGSNTGELFF
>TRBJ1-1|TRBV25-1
CASSARAQTEAFF
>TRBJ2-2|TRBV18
CASSPIPGEKTGELFF
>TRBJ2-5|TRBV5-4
CASSLMETQYF
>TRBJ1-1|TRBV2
CASSVRAILNTEAFF
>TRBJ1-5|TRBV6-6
CASTFTGGKRNQPQHF
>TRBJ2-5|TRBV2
CASSDSGLPTETQYF
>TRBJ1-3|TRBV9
CASSVGVLNTIYF
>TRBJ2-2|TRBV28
CASSLGPQRGYTGELFF
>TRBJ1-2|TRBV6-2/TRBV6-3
CASSSPTYGYTF
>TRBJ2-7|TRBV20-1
CSASVVRDFFYEQYF
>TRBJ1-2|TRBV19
CASSIALNQGPYGYTF
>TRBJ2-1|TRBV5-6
CASSATGAAYNEQFF
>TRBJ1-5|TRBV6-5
CASSSGRGKQPQHF
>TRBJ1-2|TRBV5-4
CASSLGGLNYGYTF
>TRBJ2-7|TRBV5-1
CASSLGQWPYEQYF
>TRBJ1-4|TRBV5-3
CARSQDRNEKLFF
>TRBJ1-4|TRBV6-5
CASSYSQGATNEKLFF
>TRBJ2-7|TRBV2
CASSDEKGFYEQYF
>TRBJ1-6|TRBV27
CASSLRGYNSPLHF
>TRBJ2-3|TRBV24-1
CATSDSWSTDTQYF
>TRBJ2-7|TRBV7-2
CASSLSGLGSYEQYF
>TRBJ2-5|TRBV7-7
CASSPKTTETQYF
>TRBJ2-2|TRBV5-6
CASSLTKLHGELFF
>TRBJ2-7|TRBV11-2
CASSSQLANEQYF
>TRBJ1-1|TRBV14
CASSQVRWDRVWAEAFF